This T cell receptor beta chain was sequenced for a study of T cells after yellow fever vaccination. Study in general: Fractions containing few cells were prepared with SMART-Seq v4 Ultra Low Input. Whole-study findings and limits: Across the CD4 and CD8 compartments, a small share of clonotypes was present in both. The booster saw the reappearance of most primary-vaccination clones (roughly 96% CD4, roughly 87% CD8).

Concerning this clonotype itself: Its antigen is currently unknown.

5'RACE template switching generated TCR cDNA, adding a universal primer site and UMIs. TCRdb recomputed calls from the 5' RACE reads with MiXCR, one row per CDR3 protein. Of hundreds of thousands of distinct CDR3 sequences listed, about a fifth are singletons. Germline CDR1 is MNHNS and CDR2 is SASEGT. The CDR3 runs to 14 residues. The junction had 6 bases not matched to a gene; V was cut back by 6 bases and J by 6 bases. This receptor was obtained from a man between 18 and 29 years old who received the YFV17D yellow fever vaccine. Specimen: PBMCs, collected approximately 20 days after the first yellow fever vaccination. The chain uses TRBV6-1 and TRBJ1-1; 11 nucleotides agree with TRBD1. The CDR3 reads CASRRDRGIPEAFF. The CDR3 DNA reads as TGTGCCAGCAGGCGGGACAGGGGGATCCCTGAAGCTTTCTTT.